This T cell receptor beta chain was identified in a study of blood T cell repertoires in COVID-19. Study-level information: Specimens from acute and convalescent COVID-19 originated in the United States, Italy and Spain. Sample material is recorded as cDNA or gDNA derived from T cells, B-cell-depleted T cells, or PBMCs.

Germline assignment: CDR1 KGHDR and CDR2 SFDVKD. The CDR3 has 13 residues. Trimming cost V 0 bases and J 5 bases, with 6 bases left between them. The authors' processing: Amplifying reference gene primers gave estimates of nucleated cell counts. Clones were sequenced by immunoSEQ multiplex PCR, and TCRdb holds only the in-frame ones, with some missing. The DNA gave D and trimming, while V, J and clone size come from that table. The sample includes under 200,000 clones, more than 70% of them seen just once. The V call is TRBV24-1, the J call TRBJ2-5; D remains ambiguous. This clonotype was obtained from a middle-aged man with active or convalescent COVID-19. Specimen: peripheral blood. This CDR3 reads CATSDLSSETQYF. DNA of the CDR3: TGTGCCACCAGTGATTTGTCATCCGAGACCCAGTACTTC.